These T cell receptor beta chains were read from a single sample in a study of cytomegalovirus exposure and HLA in healthy donors. This table comes from immunoSEQ multiplex PCR, and its TCRdb copy is limited to in-frame clones, with some not included. The top ten hold roughly 3% of the sample, which has roughly 150,000 clones, more than 75% seen once. The sample comprised PBMCs. These receptors originate from a man younger than 30 in good health and CMV-seronegative. Both conserved end residues are part of each CDR3. A D gene is named only where the DNA matches it firmly. The size entry is marked missing in some rows and otherwise reads once, few, many or a size class.

D gene	clone size	J gene	V gene	CDR3 DNA	CDR3 protein
.	.	TRBJ2-7	TRBV7-6	TGTGCCAGCAGCCTCGGACAGCTCTCCTACGAGCAGTACTTC	CASSLGQLSYEQYF
.	.	TRBJ2-2	TRBV28	TGTGCCAGCAGTTTACGGCAGGGAATCATCGGGGAGCTGTTTTTT	CASSLRQGIIGELFF
.	.	TRBJ2-3	TRBV29-1	TGCAGCGCCTCGGGGAGGACTAACCCAGATACGCAGTATTTT	CSASGRTNPDTQYF
.	once	TRBJ2-7	TRBV18	TGTGCCAGCTCACCCAGACAGCCCAATGAGGTCGGTTTCTTCTACGAGCAGTACTTC	CASSPRQPNEVGFFYEQYF
.	.	TRBJ1-1	TRBV30	TGTGCCTGGAGTGTATTTTCCTCGGGAAACGCTGAAGCTTTCTTT	CAWSVFSSGNAEAFF
.	once	TRBJ1-1	TRBV5-4	TGTGCCAGCAGCTTTTTGGGGGGAGCCACTGAAGCTTTCTTT	CASSFLGGATEAFF
.	.	TRBJ2-3	TRBV29-1	TGCAGCGTTGTCTTTCTCGCGGGAAGCACAGATACGCAGTATTTT	CSVVFLAGSTDTQYF
.	.	TRBJ2-2	TRBV7-2	TGTGCCAGCAGCCCCGGTAGTGGGGCCATCGGGGAGCTGTTTTTT	CASSPGSGAIGELFF
.	.	TRBJ2-5	TRBV11-2	TGTGCCAGCAGCTTAGGAGCGGATCAAGAGACCCAGTACTTC	CASSLGADQETQYF
TRBD2	few	TRBJ2-2	TRBV30	TGTGCCTGGAGGTCCCTTGCGGGGGGAGACACCGGGGAGCTGTTTTTT	CAWRSLAGGDTGELFF
.	.	TRBJ1-5	TRBV6-5	TGTGCCAGCAGTTACAGCAGGGGAGGCAATCAGCCCCAGCATTTT	CASSYSRGGNQPQHF
.	.	TRBJ1-2	TRBV5-4	TGTGCCAGCAGACCGCAGGCTGACTATGGCTACACCTTC	CASRPQADYGYTF
TRBD2	.	TRBJ2-3	TRBV27	TGTGCCAGCAGTTTTAGACTAGCTCCAGATACGCAGTATTTT	CASSFRLAPDTQYF
.	.	TRBJ2-7	TRBV5-1	TGCGCCAGCAGCCTCTCTAGGGGCGGGGTTGACGAGCAGTACTTC	CASSLSRGGVDEQYF
TRBD2	.	TRBJ2-1	TRBV28	TGTGCCAGCAGTTTAGGGACTAGCGGAAACAATGAGCAGTTCTTC	CASSLGTSGNNEQFF
.	.	TRBJ1-4	TRBV10-3	TGTGCCATCAGTGAGTCGTCGTCTAATGAAAAACTGTTTTTT	CAISESSSNEKLFF
.	.	TRBJ1-4	TRBV19	TGTGCCAGTAGTATATCCCATCTCCGGGGGTATGGGCAAAAACTGTTTTTT	CASSISHLRGYGQKLFF
.	.	TRBJ2-2	TRBV6-1	TGTGCCAGCAGTGAAGTTCCTAGCACCGGGGAGCTGTTTTTT	CASSEVPSTGELFF
TRBD2	.	TRBJ2-1	TRBV15	TGTGCCACCAGTCCGGGGTCCAGCGGGGGCGGGGGTGAGCAGTTCTTC	CATSPGSSGGGGEQFF
.	.	TRBJ2-4	TRBV29-1	TGCAGCGTTCCGGGAGAAGCCAAAAACATTCAGTACTTC	CSVPGEAKNIQYF
TRBD1	.	TRBJ1-1	TRBV29-1	TGCAGCGCAAGACAGGGGGCCGAAGGGAACACTGAAGCTTTCTTT	CSARQGAEGNTEAFF
.	.	TRBJ1-2	TRBV10-3	TGTGCCATCAGTTTGGGTACAGCCTATAACTATGGCTACACCTTC	CAISLGTAYNYGYTF
.	.	TRBJ1-1	TRBV7-2	TGTGCCAGCAGCAGGCGAGGGTTCCCTGAAGCTTTCTTT	CASSRRGFPEAFF
.	.	TRBJ1-1	TRBV6-5	TGTGCCAGCAGTTACTTGGGACTTATGAACACTGAAGCTTTCTTT	CASSYLGLMNTEAFF
.	few	TRBJ1-2	TRBV6-5	TGTGCCAGCAGCAATATGGGGGGAAACTATGGCTACACCTTC	CASSNMGGNYGYTF